Listed here are 18 T cell receptor beta chains from one sample, sequenced in a study of shared clonotypes between healthy human individuals. Sequencing used immunoSEQ multiplex PCR; TCRdb keeps in-frame clones, though not all of them. In the table there are some 2,500,000 clones, 80% to 95% of which are singletons. The sequencing sample was made of naive CD4+ T cells from PBMCs. Subset described: CD45RA+ positively selected. The source is a young man in good health. Some clones in this sample may be carry-over from other donors' samples.

The chain recombines TRBV5-1 with TRBJ2-1; possibly TRBD1 for D (5 bases). There are 11 residues in the CDR3. CDR1 SGHRS and CDR2 YFSETQ come from the germline V gene. Between the trimmed V and J ends, which lost 5 bases and 6 bases, there was a span of 6 bases. The CDR3 DNA follows: TGCGCCAGCAGGGACATCAATGAGCAGTTCTTC. Its protein product is CASRDINEQFF. Combining the CDR3 with reference TRBV5-1 and TRBJ2-1 gives the whole variable domain KAGVTQTPRYLIKTRGQQVTLSCSPISGHRSVSWYQQTPGQGLQFLFEYFSETQRNKGNFPGRFSGRQFSNSRSEMNVSTLELGDSALYLCASRDINEQFFGPGTRLTVL.

Turning to this clone: No DNA is shown, since the ends of the CDR3 on it are uncertain; the CDR3 is the one TCRdb lists. The chain joins TRBV7-2 to TRBJ2-7; the D call TRBD1 from the table was never checked on the DNA. The length of the CDR3 is 12 amino acids, counting both ends. Germline lookup yields CDR1 SGHTA and CDR2 FQGNSA. This CDR3 is CASSFGQGAPDF.

The genes are TRBV19 and TRBJ2-2; 8 bases map to TRBD1. J gave up 7 bases and V 3 bases, and 4 bases lay outside the gene matches. Per the germline V gene, CDR1 is LNHDA and CDR2 is SQIVND (reference sequence). The CDR3 has 14 residues. The CDR3 DNA is TGTGCCAGTAGTATCGGACAGGGTGGCGGGGAGCTGTTTTTT. Translating gives CASSIGQGGGELFF.

This clone was picked up one time. The chain combines TRBV5-4 with TRBJ2-7, with 7 bases lining up with TRBD1. CDR3 length equals 16 residues. Trimming took 1 base from V and 2 from J; bases not matched to a gene: 9. The V gene's germline CDR1 is SGHNT and CDR2 YYREEE (reference sequence). CDR3 coding DNA: TGTGCCAGCAGCTTGTCAGGGGGTCCTCAGACCTACGAGCAGTACTTC. This codes for CASSLSGGPQTYEQYF.

The chain carries TRBV19 and TRBJ1-2; D call uncertain. V was pared by 5 bases and J by 4 bases, with 14 bases between. The CDR3 loop spans 14 amino acids. Germline CDR1 reads LNHDA; CDR2 reads SQIVND (reference sequence). The CDR3 DNA sequence: TGTGCCAGTAGTCCCGACCGAATGAGCTATGGCTACACCTTC. Amino acid sequence: CASSPDRMSYGYTF.

This chain connects TRBV15 to TRBJ2-7, with D possibly TRBD1 on 5 matching bases. The CDR3 is made up of 15 amino acids. Germline V lookup: CDR1 LNHNV, CDR2 YYDKDF (reference sequence). Between the trimmed V and J ends, which lost 6 bases and 6 bases, there was a span of 21 bases. As DNA, the CDR3 is TGTGCCACCAGTGTGCACGACAAGGGGTCGGGCGAGCAGTACTTC. Its protein is CATSVHDKGSGEQYF.

This clone is a singleton in its sample. V is TRBV5-1 and J is TRBJ2-1; D tentatively fits TRBD1 or TRBD2 (5 bases each). CDR1 is SGHRS, CDR2 YFSETQ, per germline. Trimming shortened V by 8 bases and J by 11 bases, and 17 bases separated the two germline ends. The CDR3 is made up of 12 amino acids. CDR3 coding DNA: TGCGCCAGTTCCAGGTACCGGGACCAGCAGTTCTTC. Protein product: CASSRYRDQQFF.

About this clone itself: Other DNA variants within this sample encode the same CDR3. The rearrangement joins TRBV9 to TRBJ2-2, with 10 bases matching TRBD2. CDR3 size: 15 residues. Losses at the gene ends were 2 bases for V and 4 bases for J; bases not matched to a gene: 2. Germline assignment: CDR1 SGDLS and CDR2 YYNGEE. The CDR3 protein is CASSVLAGVTGELFF. In nucleotides, the CDR3 is TGTGCCAGCAGCGTCCTAGCGGGAGTCACCGGGGAGCTGTTTTTT.

This clone has a single count. The chain carries TRBV28 and TRBJ1-1; D remains ambiguous. V was shortened by 8 bases and J by 5 bases, with 21 bases between the two germline ends. Looked up from germline, CDR1 is MDHEN and CDR2 is SYDVKM. The CDR3 sequence is 15 residues long. For the CDR3, the DNA is TGTGCCAGCTCACTTCTTTGGCAGGTTCGAACTGAAGCTTTCTTT. Its protein is CASSLLWQVRTEAFF. The full variable domain, with the rest looked up from reference TRBV28 and TRBJ1-1, is DVKVTQSSRYLVKRTGEKVFLECVQDMDHENMFWYRQDPGLGLRLIYFSYDVKMKEKGDIPEGYSVSREKKERFSLILESASTNQTSMYLCASSLLWQVRTEAFFGQGTRLTVV.

The chain recombines TRBV28 with TRBJ1-5, with 7 bases that match TRBD1. With 10 bases clipped from V and 4 bases from J, the junction kept 1 base outside the gene matches. Germline CDR1 reads MDHEN; CDR2 reads SYDVKM. CDR3 size: 11 residues. CDR3 in amino acids: CATRGNQPQHF. The CDR3 DNA follows: TGTGCCACCAGGGGGAATCAGCCCCAGCATTTT.

V is TRBV10-3 and J is TRBJ2-7, with D maybe TRBD1 (5 bases). V was shortened by 4 bases and J by 0 bases, with 19 bases between the two germline ends. CDR1 is ENHRY and CDR2 is SYGVKD in the germline V gene. CDR3 length: 17 amino acids. The CDR3 protein is CAISGGRPRVTSYEQYF. CDR3 coding DNA: TGTGCCATCAGTGGGGGCCGCCCCCGGGTTACCTCCTACGAGCAGTACTTC.

The rearrangement joins TRBV6-1 to TRBJ2-5; 7 nucleotides line up with TRBD2. The CDR3 runs 15 residues. Germline CDR1 and CDR2: MNHNS and SASEGT. V lost 5 bases to trimming and J lost 4 bases; unmatched junction nucleotides: 10. CDR3 amino acids: CASSPPGLTGETQYF. The CDR3 DNA sequence: TGTGCCAGCAGTCCCCCGGGACTAACGGGAGAGACCCAGTACTTC.

The DNA for the CDR3 is TGTGCCAGCTCACCACTCTCAGGGGGCACTGAAGCTTTCTTT. Protein sequence: CASSPLSGGTEAFF. The rearrangement joins TRBV18 to TRBJ1-1; 7 positions agree with TRBD1. CDR3 size: 14 residues. Germline CDR1 is KGHSH and CDR2 is LQKENI. V lost 1 base and J lost 4; bases outside the gene matches: 3.

The count of this clone is one. V and J are TRBV29-1 and TRBJ1-6, with TRBD1 matching 7 bases. Germline V gene sequence: CDR1 SQVTM, CDR2 ANQGSEA. The CDR3 loop spans 13 amino acids. Unmatched junction bases numbered 13, after V lost 4 bases and J lost 16 bases. CDR3: CSVGDRVGSPLHF. The CDR3 bases are TGCAGCGTTGGTGACAGGGTGGGGTCGCCACTCCACTTT.

This rearrangement joins TRBV4-3 to TRBJ2-1; 9 bases line up with TRBD2. Per the germline V gene, CDR1 is LGHNA and CDR2 is YSLEER. V shed 4 bases and J 0 bases; nucleotides not matched to a gene: 10. The CDR3 runs to 18 residues. CDR3 protein: CASSLALAGTSSYNEQFF. CDR3 nucleotides: TGCGCCAGCAGCCTAGCACTAGCGGGTACAAGCTCCTACAATGAGCAGTTCTTC.

The chain uses TRBV7-2 and TRBJ2-2; 7 positions match TRBD1. CDR1 is SGHTA, CDR2 FQGNSA, per germline. The CDR3 totals 15 residues. The V segment lost 5 bases and the J segment 1 base; nucleotides outside the gene matches: 4. The CDR3 loop reads CASSQRQGNTGELFF. CDR3 DNA: TGTGCCAGCAGCCAAAGACAGGGGAACACCGGGGAGCTGTTTTTT.

V and J are TRBV7-3 and TRBJ2-3; 9 nucleotides agree with TRBD2. The trim removed 3 bases at V and 1 base at J, leaving 5 bases unmatched. Germline CDR1 is SGHTA and CDR2 is FQGTGA. The CDR3 contains 16 residues. CDR3 sequence reads: CASSFAGGLGTDTQYF. The DNA of the CDR3 is TGTGCCAGCAGCTTCGCGGGAGGGCTTGGCACAGATACGCAGTATTTT.

The chain carries TRBV19 and TRBJ2-2; D is perhaps TRBD2 (5 bases). The germline V and J ends were trimmed by 7 bases and 6 bases, with 9 bases remaining between them. Per germline, CDR1 LNHDA and CDR2 SQIVND (reference sequence). The CDR3 is 12 residues long. DNA of the CDR3: TGTGCCAGTATCCGGGGAGCCGGGGAGCTGTTTTTT. This encodes CASIRGAGELFF.